This T cell receptor beta chain was recorded in a study of memory CD4+ T cells and cytomegalovirus serostatus. Study information: Of the healthy Belgian adults, fewer than 10 were CMV seropositive and approximately 24 seronegative.

Single viable CD3+CD4+CD8-CD45RO+ cells were sorted as the memory CD4+ T cells. CD4+ T cells were isolated by positive magnetic selection. Using immunoSEQ multiplex PCR, the repertoire was profiled, and TCRdb retains in-frame clones only, with some absent. The repertoire holds about 50,000 clones, with about 77% as singletons. Trimming removed 5 bases at V and 1 base at J, with 14 bases between. CDR1 and CDR2 from the germline V gene are LNHDA and SQIVND (reference sequence). CDR3 length equals 15 residues. For this clone: Its antigen remains unidentified.

Study conclusions and caveats: The CMV-associated TCR signature appears largely within the CD4+ memory repertoire. 67 of 164 known CMV-associated TCRbeta sequences appeared in CD4+ memory.

Sequenced input: memory CD4+ T cells from blood. The receptor's source is an adult in good health and CMV-seronegative. The chain is built from TRBV19 and TRBJ1-1; D is uncertain. The CDR3 region has the DNA TGTGCCAGTAGTCGTCCCACAGCGGCGAACACTGAAGCTTTCTTT. Protein sequence: CASSRPTAANTEAFF.